This TCR beta chain is from a study of blood T cell repertoires in COVID-19. At the level of the study: COVID-19 samples collected from the United States, Italy and Spain covered acute and convalescent phases. Sample material is recorded as cDNA or gDNA derived from T cells, B-cell-depleted T cells, or PBMCs.

In the original workflow: Estimation of nucleated cell counts was performed using reference gene primer amplification. TCRdb's copy holds only in-frame clones and misses some; the assay was immunoSEQ multiplex PCR. Clone size and V and J calls were adopted from that table, with D and trimming inferred from the DNA. The data contain 160,000 or so clones, 78% of them singletons. The V segment lost 2 bases and the J segment 5 bases; nucleotides outside the gene matches: 6. This CDR3 is built from 16 residues. Germline CDR1 is MNHEY and CDR2 is SVGEGT. This chain uses TRBV6-2 or TRBV6-3 with TRBJ2-7, with 13 bases fitting TRBD2. The sequence was obtained from a woman of 80 years or more with acute or convalescent COVID-19. Material: peripheral blood. Here the CDR3 DNA reads TGTGCCAGCAGTTACCGAAGGACTAGCGGGAGAAACGAGCAGTACTTC. It yields the protein CASSYRRTSGRNEQYF.